This T cell receptor (beta chain) was sequenced during a study of OX40 agonist ivuxolimab in advanced cancers. Study at large: There were three patients with partial responses, one having hepatocellular carcinoma and two cutaneous melanoma.

Clones were read by immunoSEQ multiplex PCR, and TCRdb kept only the in-frame ones, dropping some. The top ten clones hold around 1.1% of a sample with about 48,000 clones, roughly 80% of them seen once. Regarding this clone: Other DNA sequences in this specimen translate into the identical CDR3.

V lost 0 bases and J lost 6, with 5 bases in between. This CDR3 contains 11 residues. Germline-derived CDR1 and CDR2 are DFQATT and SNEGSKA (reference sequence). This chain joins TRBV20-1 and TRBJ1-2; D is undetermined. The TCR was taken from an adult with an advanced solid tumor such as melanoma, head and neck, liver or kidney cancer. The sample in question was CD4+ or CD8+ T cells sorted from blood, obtained in a trial of the OX40 agonist ivuxolimab. The CDR3 nucleotides read TGCAGTGCTAGAGAAACGGATGGCTACACCTTC. Encoded protein: CSARETDGYTF.